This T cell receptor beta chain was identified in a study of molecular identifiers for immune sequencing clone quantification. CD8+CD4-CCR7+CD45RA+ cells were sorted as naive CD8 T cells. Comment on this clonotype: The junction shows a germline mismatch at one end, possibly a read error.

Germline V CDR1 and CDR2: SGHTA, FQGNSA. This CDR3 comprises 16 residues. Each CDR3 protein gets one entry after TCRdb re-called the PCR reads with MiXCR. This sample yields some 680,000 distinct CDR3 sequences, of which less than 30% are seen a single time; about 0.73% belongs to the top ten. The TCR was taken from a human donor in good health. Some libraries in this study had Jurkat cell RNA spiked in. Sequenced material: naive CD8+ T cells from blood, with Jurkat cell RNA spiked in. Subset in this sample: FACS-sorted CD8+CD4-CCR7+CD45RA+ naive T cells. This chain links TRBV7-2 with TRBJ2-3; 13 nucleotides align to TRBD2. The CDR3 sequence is CDSSWTSGSSTDTQYF. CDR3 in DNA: TGTGACAGCAGCTGGACTAGCGGGAGTTCGACAGATACGCAGTATTTT.